This T cell receptor (beta chain) appears in the sequencing data of a study of vaccination and CD4 T cells after COVID-19 (dated by TCRdb to about 2022). Study-wide context: Convalescent patients had a positive SARS-CoV-2 result on nasal swab PCR, and of these patients, some 10 had mild disease and one had severe disease. In the convalescent cohort there were six males and four females, among whom were two Hispanic individuals, seven Caucasians, two Asians and one multiracial person. Two doses of either the Pfizer-BioNTech BNT162b2 vaccine (n=8) or the Moderna mRNA-1273 vaccine (n=2) were administered to participants. Post-COVID blood samples were collected from convalescent patients a median of around 96 days after diagnosis, with a range of about 30 to 180 days. The time from the second vaccine dose to post-vaccine blood sampling had a median of roughly 70 days and ranged from 14 to 241 days. Overlapping spike peptide pools from SARS-CoV-2 and from the common cold coronaviruses HCoV-NL63, HCoV-OC43 and HCoV-229E were used as culture stimuli. Control cultures used a CEFX viral epitope pool as positive control, an HIV-1 Nef peptide pool as negative control, or no peptide. The spike-specific CD4+ TCR repertoire was compared before and after mRNA vaccination in approximately 9 COVID-19 convalescent patients and a handful of infection-naive healthy vaccine recipients.

Trimming removed 4 bases from V and 4 bases from J; the gene matches leave 7 bases unexplained. From cysteine to phenylalanine, the CDR3 is 15 amino acids long. CDR3 DNA only is kept here, 45 bases in frame from base 1. The paper's findings and limits, for the study overall: Among the post-vaccine SARS-CoV-2-reactive clones in convalescent patients, a median about 89% showed up only after vaccination, which suggests vaccine-specific priming. The study included relatively few convalescent patients and did not analyze early timepoints after natural infection. Of the vaccine-specific clones found in convalescent patients, nearly all (304 of 307) were mono-reactive for SARS-CoV-2 spike instead of being cross-reactive with common cold coronaviruses. An increase in the median number of SARS-CoV-2-reactive clonotypes from 21 after infection to 35 to 40 after vaccination was observed, but the change was not found to be significant.

Libraries were prepared through PCR. TCR sequencing of DNA from cultured CD4+ T cells used the Oncomine TCR Beta short-read assay at the Johns Hopkins FTIC core. The QIAamp micro DNA kit was used to extract genomic DNA from the cultured CD4+ T cells. Oncomine TCR Beta libraries from cultured CD4+ T cells were pooled using unique dual indexes and sequenced on an Illumina iSeq 100. Per the authors' processing: Non-productive sequences were removed, and CDR3s that did not start with C, did not end with F or W, or were shorter than 7 amino acids were discarded. The MANAFEST web application identified antigen-specific clonotypes by comparing peptide-stimulated wells against reference wells and other culture wells. Positive clones required FDR below 0.05, an odds ratio above 5, and productive frequency above 0.1% in at least two of three replicate wells. A clonotype counted as cross-reactive if it showed significant expansion both in the SARS-CoV-2 spike wells and in at least one common cold coronavirus spike condition. Similarity between CDR3 sequences was evaluated in R version 3.6.1 using Levenshtein distances (stringdist) and unrooted phylogenetic trees (ape). TCRdb reprocessed the public reads (quality trimming at Q25 with fastp, clone calling with MiXCR) and kept in-frame beta chains. Each entry is one CDR3 protein sequence, shown with its most common DNA and genes. The authors' filters were not applied to this entry. The sample profile shows about 5,500 distinct CDR3 sequences; about 45% of them were found once. Roughly 29% of the sample is held by the ten biggest clonotypes.

As for this clonotype: The clone's antigen remains unknown. No qualities accompany the bases; no much larger clone lies one base away.

The sample's treatment or condition label, in plain terms: roughly 10-day PBMC culture with coronavirus spike peptide pools or control peptides (ViraFEST assay). The ViraFEST assay, used in the study, expanded antigen-specific T cells with peptide pools and then identified the expanded clonotypes through TCR sequencing. The convalescent patients' positive SARS-CoV-2 PCR tests were from March to December 2020, which was before the Alpha, Beta and Delta variants emerged in the United States. Each well held millions of PBMCs cultured with about 9.8 ug/ml peptide pools in IMDM containing roughly 4.7% human AB serum and 9 to 10 IU/ml IL-2. On days 3 and 7, half of the culture medium was replaced with fresh IL-2-containing medium. Once the cells had been in culture for over nine days, the EasySep CD4+ T cell isolation kit was used to isolate CD4+ T cells by negative selection. Ficoll-Paque Plus gradient centrifugation was used to isolate PBMCs from whole blood, and the isolated PBMCs were then either used fresh or cryopreserved at -140C. Each culture condition was generally run in triplicate wells.

The rearranged chain carries TRBV23-1 and TRBJ1-3; 7 nucleotides in the junction match TRBD1. TRBV23-1 has ORF status, its function being uncertain. This receptor was obtained from a human donor who had recovered from COVID-19. Sequencing was performed on CD4+ T cells from blood, cultured in vitro. The DNA sequence is TGCGCCAGCAGTCGGAACGGGACAGCCGGAAACACCATATATTTT. Translated, this is CASSRNGTAGNTIYF.